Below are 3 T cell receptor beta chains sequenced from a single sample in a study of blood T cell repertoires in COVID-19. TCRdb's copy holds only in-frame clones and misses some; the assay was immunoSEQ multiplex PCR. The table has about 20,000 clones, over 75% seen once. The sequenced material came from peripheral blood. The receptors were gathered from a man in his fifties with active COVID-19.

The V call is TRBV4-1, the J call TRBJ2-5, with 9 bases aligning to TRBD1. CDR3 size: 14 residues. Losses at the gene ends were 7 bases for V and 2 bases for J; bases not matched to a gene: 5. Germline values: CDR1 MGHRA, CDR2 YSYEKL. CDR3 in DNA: TGCGCCAGCACCCCCGGGACAGGGCAAGAGACCCAGTACTTC. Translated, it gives CASTPGTGQETQYF.

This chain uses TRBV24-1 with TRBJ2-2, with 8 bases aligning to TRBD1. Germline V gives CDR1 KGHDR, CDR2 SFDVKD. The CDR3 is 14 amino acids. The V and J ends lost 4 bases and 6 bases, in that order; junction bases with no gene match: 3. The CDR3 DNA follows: TGTGCCACCAGTGACCCACAGGGGGCCGGGGAGCTGTTTTTT. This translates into CATSDPQGAGELFF.

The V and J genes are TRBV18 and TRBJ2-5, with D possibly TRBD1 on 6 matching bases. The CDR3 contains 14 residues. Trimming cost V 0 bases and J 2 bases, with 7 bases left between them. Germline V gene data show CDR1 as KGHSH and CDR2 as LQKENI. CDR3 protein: CASSPPGQQETQYF. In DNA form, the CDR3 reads TGTGCCAGCTCACCACCTGGACAGCAAGAGACCCAGTACTTC.